The 9 T cell receptor beta chains given below trace back to one sample, sequenced in a study of blood T cell repertoires in COVID-19. The repertoire was sequenced with immunoSEQ multiplex PCR; TCRdb's copy has only in-frame clones and lacks some. Altogether 200,000 to 250,000 clones are present, 70% to 85% being singletons, with the ten largest covering 14% to 15%. What was sequenced was PBMCs or T cells enriched from blood (not recorded which). Every receptor here comes from a man in his forties who had recovered from COVID-19.

The chain has TRBV2 and TRBJ1-1; possible D gene TRBD1, 5 bases. Looked up from germline, CDR1 is SNHLY and CDR2 is FYNNEI. The V and J ends lost 7 bases and 3 bases respectively, with 12 bases between them. This CDR3 region has 13 residues. The CDR3 region has the DNA TGTGCCAGCAAAATGGTACAGGACACTGAAGCTTTCTTT. Protein product: CASKMVQDTEAFF.

V and J are TRBV9 and TRBJ2-2; 12 bases align to TRBD1. V lost 4 bases, J lost 4 bases, and 11 bases stayed unmatched. The CDR3 extends over 18 amino acids. CDR1 is SGDLS and CDR2 is YYNGEE in the germline V gene. CDR3: CASSLGPGTGGGTGELFF. Here the CDR3 DNA reads TGTGCCAGCAGCCTCGGTCCCGGGACAGGGGGCGGCACCGGGGAGCTGTTTTTT.

The chain links TRBV3-1 (or the pseudogene TRBV3-2) to TRBJ2-3; possible D gene TRBD1, 6 bases. The CDR3 has 15 residues. The V end was cut by 1 base, the J end by 6 bases, with 14 bases between. The germline CDR1 and CDR2 sequences are LGHDT and YNNKEL (reference sequence). In nucleotides, the CDR3 is TGTGCCAGCAGCCAAGCCACAGGGAATAGGGATACGCAGTATTTT. Encoded protein: CASSQATGNRDTQYF.

This chain joins TRBV5-6 and TRBJ1-5; the D gene is possibly TRBD1 (5 bases). Germline V lookup: CDR1 SGHDT, CDR2 YYEEEE. V was clipped by 0 bases and J by 3 bases, with 7 bases between them. This CDR3 spans 14 amino acids. Written as DNA, the CDR3 is TGTGCCAGCAGCTTGGGGACAACCAATCAGCCCCAGCATTTT. Protein product: CASSLGTTNQPQHF. The entire variable domain, with the rest obtained from reference TRBV5-6 and TRBJ1-5, is as follows: DAGVTQSPTHLIKTRGQQVTLRCSPKSGHDTVSWYQQALGQGPQFIFQYYEEEERQRGNFPDRFSGHQFPNYSSELNVNALLLGDSALYLCASSLGTTNQPQHFGDGTRLSIL.

The chain employs TRBV24-1 and TRBJ1-5; D is unresolved. V was cut by 7 bases and J by 6 bases, with 9 bases left in between. Looked up from germline, CDR1 is KGHDR and CDR2 is SFDVKD. The length of the CDR3 is 12 residues. Here the CDR3 reads CATSGGFQPQHF. DNA for the CDR3: TGTGCCACCAGCGGCGGGTTTCAGCCCCAGCATTTT.

V usage is TRBV9 and J usage is TRBJ1-3, with 12 bases aligning to TRBD1. Germline V lookup: CDR1 SGDLS, CDR2 YYNGEE. This CDR3 has 18 amino acids. After removal of 4 bases from V and 2 bases from J, the junction contained 10 bases not matched to a gene. This CDR3 is CASSPSLGQGAPGNTIYF. CDR3 coding DNA: TGTGCCAGCAGCCCGAGCCTGGGACAGGGGGCTCCTGGAAACACCATATATTTT.

The chain joins TRBV29-1 to TRBJ1-2, with 9 positions matching TRBD1. Losses at the gene ends were 4 bases for V and 1 base for J; bases not matched to a gene: 7. CDR1 and CDR2 from the germline V gene are SQVTM and ANQGSEA. CDR3 length: 15 amino acids. The CDR3 loop reads CSVVRDREYNYGYTF. The DNA for the CDR3 is TGCAGCGTTGTACGGGACAGGGAGTATAACTATGGCTACACCTTC. Variable domain in full (rest from reference TRBV29-1 and TRBJ1-2): SAVISQKPSRDICQRGTSLTIQCQVDSQVTMMFWYRQQPGQSLTLIATANQGSEATYESGFVIDKFPISRPNLTFSTLTVSNMSPEDSSIYLCSVVRDREYNYGYTFGSGTRLTVV.

V is TRBV7-9 and J is TRBJ1-3; D gene ambiguous. This CDR3 spans 12 amino acids. V lost 2 bases and J 8 bases, leaving 7 bases between the germline ends. Germline V gene sequence: CDR1 SEHNR, CDR2 FQNEAQ (reference sequence). The CDR3 reads CASSLNGDTIYF. The CDR3 DNA sequence: TGTGCCAGCAGCTTAAACGGGGACACCATATATTTT.

The V call is TRBV5-4, the J call TRBJ2-3, with a possible D match to TRBD1 (6 bases). V was shortened by 4 bases and J by 2 bases, with 11 bases between the two germline ends. The germline CDR1 and CDR2 sequences are SGHNT and YYREEE (reference sequence). The CDR3 contains 14 residues. CDR3 loop: CASSGGGDTDTQYF. The CDR3, as DNA: TGTGCCAGCAGCGGTGGGGGCGACACAGATACGCAGTATTTT.